The 16 T cell receptor beta chains listed next were all sequenced from one sample in a study of cytomegalovirus exposure and HLA in healthy donors. The PCR contained 60 Vbeta and 13 Jbeta primers. Measured with immunoSEQ multiplex PCR; TCRdb has only the in-frame clones, and not every one. In the table there are about 120,000 clones, around 76% of which are singletons. Sequenced: PBMCs. The receptors stem from a man in his thirties or forties in good health and CMV-seropositive.

The rearrangement links TRBV13 to TRBJ2-1; TRBD1 matches at 8 bases. Germline lookup yields CDR1 PRHDT and CDR2 FYEKMQ (reference sequence). The length of the CDR3 is 18 residues. The trim removed 4 bases at V and 0 bases at J, leaving 11 bases unmatched. CDR3 DNA sequence: TGTGCCAGCAGCTCTCGGACAGGGCCCAAAAGCTCCTACAATGAGCAGTTCTTC. Translating it yields CASSSRTGPKSSYNEQFF.

Comments on this clone: At one of its ends the junction is not consistent with the germline gene, which may arise from a read error. The chain uses TRBV7-9 and TRBJ1-2, with TRBD1 matching 8 bases. The CDR3 contains 16 residues. Germline CDR1 and CDR2: SEHNR and FQNEAQ (reference sequence). CDR3: CASSPPGQESNYGYTF. CDR3 bases: TGTGCTAGCAGCCCCCCGGGACAGGAGAGCAACTATGGCTACACCTTC. The variable domain in full, with the rest retrieved from reference TRBV7-9 and TRBJ1-2, is DTGVSQNPRHKITKRGQNVTFRCDPISEHNRLYWYRQTLGQGPEFLTYFQNEAQLEKSRLLSDRFSAERPKGSFSTLEIQRTEQGDSAMYLCASSPPGQESNYGYTFGSGTRLTVV.

V is TRBV19 and J is TRBJ2-7; 8 bases match TRBD1. This CDR3 is 16 amino acids long. Unmatched junction bases numbered 10, after V lost 1 base and J lost 5 bases. Germline V lookup: CDR1 LNHDA, CDR2 SQIVND (reference sequence). Here the CDR3 reads CASSIGSPLDRDEQYF. The CDR3 nucleotides are TGTGCCAGTAGTATAGGGAGCCCTTTGGACAGGGACGAGCAGTACTTC.

The V gene is TRBV27, the J gene TRBJ1-4; 8 positions agree with TRBD1. J gave up 8 bases and V 8 bases, and 13 bases lay outside the gene matches. The length of the CDR3 is 15 residues. Germline V CDR1 and CDR2: MNHEY, SMNVEV (reference sequence). The CDR3 protein is CASGSPRQGLEKLFF. The DNA for the CDR3 is TGTGCCAGCGGATCCCCGAGACAGGGGCTGGAAAAACTGTTTTTT.

This clone occurred a few times. The CDR3 region has the DNA TGTGCCAGCAGCTACGGGACAACGAACACCGGGGAGCTGTTTTTT. Translation gives CASSYGTTNTGELFF. This chain connects TRBV14 to TRBJ2-2, with a tentative D call TRBD1 (6 bases). Germline-derived CDR1 and CDR2 are SGHDN and FVKESK. The CDR3 consists of 15 residues. Trimming pared 5 bases from V and 0 bases from J, leaving 10 bases between.

V usage is TRBV19 and J usage is TRBJ1-6; 8 nucleotides line up with TRBD1. J lost 8 bases, V lost 6 bases, and 9 bases had no gene match. There are 15 residues in the CDR3. The germline V gene encodes CDR1 LNHDA and CDR2 SQIVND (reference sequence). This CDR3 is CASRQGQGRHSPLHF. As DNA, the CDR3 is TGTGCCAGTAGACAAGGACAGGGCCGTCATTCACCCCTCCACTTT.

The V call is TRBV10-3, the J call TRBJ1-1, with 9 bases lining up with TRBD1. Germline assignment: CDR1 ENHRY and CDR2 SYGVKD. CDR3 length equals 15 residues. The ends lost 6 bases at V and 3 bases at J; junction bases unmatched: 8. The CDR3 protein is CAISPQGAKDTEAFF. CDR3 DNA: TGTGCCATCAGCCCACAGGGGGCGAAGGACACTGAAGCTTTCTTT.

The gene calls are TRBV4-1 and TRBJ1-6; TRBD1 agrees at 7 bases. V shed 1 base and J 5 bases; nucleotides not matched to a gene: 5. Germline V lookup: CDR1 MGHRA, CDR2 YSYEKL. The CDR3 spans 16 residues. The CDR3 is CASSQGRGSDNSPLHF. The DNA for the CDR3 is TGCGCCAGCAGCCAAGGCAGGGGGTCCGATAATTCACCCCTCCACTTT.

The chain is built from TRBV7-2 and TRBJ1-1; 7 bases line up with TRBD1. CDR3 length equals 15 residues. Germline assignment: CDR1 SGHTA and CDR2 FQGNSA. Losses at the gene ends were 3 bases for V and 1 base for J; bases not matched to a gene: 5. In nucleotides, the CDR3 is TGTGCCAGCAGCTTCTCAGGGGGGAAGAACACTGAAGCTTTCTTT. Its protein product is CASSFSGGKNTEAFF.

The chain links TRBV10-1 to TRBJ1-6; a weak D match, TRBD1 (5 bases). There are 17 residues in the CDR3. V was cut by 9 bases and J by 0 bases, with 18 bases left in between. CDR1 is WNHNN, CDR2 SYGVQD, per germline (reference sequence). CDR3 coding DNA: TGCGCCAGAGACGCGGGGGATAGCGGCTCCTATAATTCACCCCTCCACTTT. This codes for CARDAGDSGSYNSPLHF.

The V call is TRBV12-5, the J call TRBJ1-6; TRBD1 aligns across 7 bases. The CDR3 length is 15 residues. Germline V lookup: CDR1 LGHNT, CDR2 FRNRAP. The J segment lost 8 bases and the V segment lost 9 bases, leaving 13 bases of the junction unmatched. This CDR3 reads CASQTGRGVYSPLHF. The CDR3 DNA reads TGTGCTAGCCAGACAGGGAGAGGGGTTTATTCACCCCTCCACTTT. Complete variable domain (other parts from reference TRBV12-5 and TRBJ1-6): DARVTQTPRHKVTEMGQEVTMRCQPILGHNTVFWYRQTMMQGLELLAYFRNRAPLDDSGMPKDRFSAEMPDATLATLKIQPSEPRDSAVYFCASQTGRGVYSPLHFGNGTRLTVT.

The V call is TRBV27, the J call TRBJ2-3, with 13 bases matching TRBD2. The CDR3 consists of 17 residues. The V and J ends lost 4 bases and 0 bases, in that order; junction bases with no gene match: 4. Germline CDR1 reads MNHEY; CDR2 reads SMNVEV (reference sequence). The CDR3 spells CASSWTSGGTSTDTQYF. CDR3 coding DNA: TGTGCCAGCAGTTGGACTAGCGGGGGCACTAGCACAGATACGCAGTATTTT.

This sequence joins TRBV10-2 and TRBJ2-1; 9 positions agree with TRBD2. This CDR3 is 15 amino acids long. The trim removed 1 base at V and 4 bases at J, leaving 2 bases unmatched. CDR1 is WSHSY and CDR2 is SAAADI in the germline V gene. CDR3 in amino acids: CASSEYTSGYNEQFF. In nucleotides, the CDR3 is TGCGCCAGCAGTGAGTACACTAGCGGGTACAATGAGCAGTTCTTC.

Concerning this clone: One end of the junction varies from germline; a read error may be responsible. The genes are TRBV4-3 and TRBJ2-3; D perhaps matches TRBD1 (6 bases). Germline CDR1 and CDR2: LGHNA and YSLEER. The CDR3 length is 15 residues. The CDR3 protein is CASSQGQIGTDTQYF. The CDR3 region has the DNA TGCGCCAGCAGTCAAGGACAGATTGGCACAGATACGCAGTATTTT.

The CDR3 DNA sequence: TGTGCCAGCAGCCTGACTAGCGGGGGGGCAGATACGCAGTATTTT. Protein: CASSLTSGGADTQYF. This sequence joins TRBV9 and TRBJ2-3, with TRBD2 identical over 14 bases. J gave up 4 bases and V 4 bases, and 2 bases lay outside the gene matches. CDR1 and CDR2 (germline): SGDLS, YYNGEE. This CDR3 region has 15 residues. The full variable domain, completed using reference TRBV9 and TRBJ2-3, is DSGVTQTPKHLITATGQRVTLRCSPRSGDLSVYWYQQSLDQGLQFLIQYYNGEERAKGNILERFSAQQFPDLHSELNLSSLELGDSALYFCASSLTSGGADTQYFGPGTRLTVL.

The V call is TRBV5-4, the J call TRBJ2-7; 12 bases line up with TRBD2. CDR1 SGHNT and CDR2 YYREEE come from the germline V gene (reference sequence). J gave up 5 bases and V 4 bases, and 7 bases lay outside the gene matches. The CDR3 spans 15 residues. The CDR3 is CASSPGLAGPHEQYF. The CDR3 nucleotides are TGTGCCAGCAGCCCAGGACTAGCGGGGCCCCACGAGCAGTACTTC.